These 14 T cell receptor beta chains originate from one sample sequenced in a study of Tregs in tolerant kidney transplant recipients. Libraries were prepared by immunoSEQ multiplex PCR; TCRdb keeps only in-frame clonotypes and omits some of them. The sample lists about 83,000 clones; 95% to 98% were seen once. The sequences come from CD4+ T cells from blood, collected before the transplant. The receptors stem from a human donor who received a combined kidney and bone marrow transplant.

The chain couples TRBV27 to TRBJ2-7; 9 bases agree with TRBD1. The CDR3 is 13 residues long. V shed 4 bases, J shed 4 bases, and the junction held 2 bases outside the gene matches. The germline V gene has CDR1 MNHEY and CDR2 SMNVEV (reference sequence). This CDR3 is CASSWDRAYEQYF. As DNA, the CDR3 is TGTGCCAGCAGTTGGGACAGGGCTTACGAGCAGTACTTC.

The genes are TRBV14 and TRBJ1-2; D gene unclear. CDR1 is SGHDN and CDR2 is FVKESK in the germline V gene. Trimming took off 0 bases at V and 3 bases at J, with 8 bases between the two ends. The CDR3 spans 14 residues. CDR3 nucleotides: TGTGCCAGCAGCCAAGATGCGAGGCACTATGGCTACACCTTC. Translating it yields CASSQDARHYGYTF.

The rearrangement uses TRBV19 and TRBJ1-5; D is uncertain. Trimming cost V 6 bases and J 5 bases, with 11 bases left between them. The CDR3 sequence is 13 residues long. Germline CDR1 reads LNHDA; CDR2 reads SQIVND (reference sequence). Here the CDR3 DNA reads TGTGCCAGTAGGGCGGGATTGGATCAGCCCCAGCATTTT. Protein sequence: CASRAGLDQPQHF.

The V and J genes are TRBV6-1 and TRBJ2-7; TRBD1 is a possible D gene (6 bases). The V end lost 6 bases, the J end lost 0 bases, and 12 bases lay between the germline ends. In germline, CDR1 is MNHNS, CDR2 SASEGT. The CDR3 loop spans 14 amino acids. CDR3: CASSRTADSYEQYF. The CDR3 DNA is TGTGCCAGCAGCAGGACAGCAGACTCCTACGAGCAGTACTTC.

The J gene is TRBJ1-3, the V gene TRBV5-6; TRBD1 aligns across 7 bases. With V trimmed by 4 bases and J by 0 bases, 7 bases remained unmatched. The CDR3 runs 16 residues. Germline V gene data show CDR1 as SGHDT and CDR2 as YYEEEE. The CDR3 protein is CASSVGQFFSGNTIYF. The CDR3 DNA is TGTGCCAGCAGCGTGGGACAGTTCTTCTCTGGAAACACCATATATTTT.

The chain carries TRBV4-3 and TRBJ2-5; tentatively, D is TRBD1 (6 bases). V was cut by 6 bases and J by 5 bases, with 7 bases left in between. Looked up from germline, CDR1 is LGHNA and CDR2 is YSLEER. This CDR3 spans 11 amino acids. The CDR3 loop reads CASRQGETQYF. DNA of the CDR3: TGCGCCAGCAGACAGGGTGAGACCCAGTACTTC.

V is TRBV25-1 and J is TRBJ2-7; TRBD1 aligns across 9 bases. V shed 8 bases, J shed 0 bases, and the junction held 5 bases outside the gene matches. The CDR3 is made up of 14 amino acids. From germline, CDR1 is MGHDK and CDR2 SYGVNS. The CDR3 DNA reads as TGTGCCAGCGATGCGACAGGGGGCTCCTACGAGCAGTACTTC. Its protein is CASDATGGSYEQYF.

A few counts support this clone. This sample also contains other DNA sequences that code for the same CDR3. The chain combines TRBV2 with TRBJ1-5; D is perhaps TRBD1 (6 bases). This CDR3 is 13 amino acids long. CDR1 and CDR2 from the germline V gene are SNHLY and FYNNEI. Trimming took off 6 bases at V and 1 base at J, with 7 bases between the two ends. The DNA of the CDR3 is TGTGCCAGCAGGGGACAAAGCAATCAGCCCCAGCATTTT. This codes for CASRGQSNQPQHF.

The chain employs TRBV5-1 and TRBJ2-5; 10 bases match TRBD1. Germline V gene lookup returns CDR1 SGHRS and CDR2 YFSETQ. Unmatched junction bases numbered 6, after V lost 1 base and J lost 0 bases. The CDR3 length is 17 residues. CDR3 coding DNA: TGCGCCAGCAGCTTGCTACCGGGACAGGGGAACCAAGAGACCCAGTACTTC. Its translation is CASSLLPGQGNQETQYF.

The chain recombines TRBV21-1 with TRBJ1-4; the table's D call, TRBD1, has no DNA check behind it. TRBV21-1 is flagged as a pseudogene. The CDR3 loop spans 18 amino acids. The CDR3 loop reads CASSDHSGGETTNEKLFF. The CDR3 nucleotides are TGTGCCAGCAGCGACCACTCAGGGGGCGAAACAACTAATGAAAAACTGTTTTTT.

The chain joins TRBV4-2 to TRBJ1-2, with D maybe TRBD1 (5 bases). V was shortened by 3 bases and J by 3 bases, with 11 bases between the two germline ends. The CDR3 extends over 14 amino acids. Germline lookup yields CDR1 LGHNA and CDR2 YNFKEQ. The CDR3 DNA is TGTGCCAGCAGCCATGTAACAGGAGACTATGGCTACACCTTC. Residues: CASSHVTGDYGYTF.

The chain carries TRBV19 and TRBJ2-7; TRBD2 matches at 7 bases. The CDR3 is 15 residues long. J gave up 2 bases and V 3 bases, and 7 bases lay outside the gene matches. Per germline, CDR1 LNHDA and CDR2 SQIVND (reference sequence). The CDR3 loop reads CASSIRSSGTYEQYF. DNA for the CDR3: TGTGCCAGTAGTATCAGGTCTAGCGGAACCTACGAGCAGTACTTC.

The chain carries TRBV29-1 and TRBJ2-7; 8 positions match TRBD1. This CDR3 region has 11 residues. The J segment lost 3 bases and the V segment lost 7 bases, leaving 2 bases of the junction unmatched. Germline CDR1 and CDR2: SQVTM and ANQGSEA. The CDR3 protein is CSGGQGYEQYF. In DNA form, the CDR3 reads TGCAGCGGAGGACAGGGCTACGAGCAGTACTTC.

V gene TRBV30 combines with J gene TRBJ1-5; D gene ambiguous. The CDR3 length is 14 residues. V lost 0 bases to trimming and J lost 0 bases, with 6 bases between them. Germline assignment: CDR1 GTSNPN and CDR2 SVGIG (reference sequence). The CDR3 DNA reads TGTGCCTGGAGTGTACTCCATAGCAATCAGCCCCAGCATTTT. As protein: CAWSVLHSNQPQHF. Filled out from reference TRBV30 and TRBJ1-5, the complete variable domain reads SQTIHQWPATLVQPVGSPLSLECTVEGTSNPNLYWYRQAAGRGLQLLFYSVGIGQISSEVPQNLSASRPQDRQFILSSKKLLLSDSGFYLCAWSVLHSNQPQHFGDGTRLSIL.